One sample yielded the 10 T cell receptor beta chains listed below, sequenced in a study of cytomegalovirus exposure and HLA in healthy donors. Amplification used 60 Vbeta primers and 13 Jbeta primers. The repertoire was sequenced with immunoSEQ multiplex PCR; TCRdb's copy has only in-frame clones and lacks some. The sample carries around 190,000 clones, 9.5% recorded once. The sequenced sample consisted of PBMCs. The receptors were sampled from a woman aged 25 to 45 in good health and CMV-seropositive.

This clone was counted a few times. V is TRBV30 and J is TRBJ2-1; 9 bases map to TRBD2. The length of the CDR3 is 17 residues. The germline gives CDR1 GTSNPN, CDR2 SVGIG (reference sequence). The junction had 18 bases not matched to a gene; V was cut back by 3 bases and J by 9 bases. The CDR3 bases are TGTGCCTGGAGCGCCATTCGGGGGGGCGGGAGGGCCCTTGAGCAGTTCTTC. This sequence encodes CAWSAIRGGGRALEQFF.

This clone was counted only a few times. The genes are TRBV12-5 and TRBJ2-3; no firm D call. V lost 5 bases, J lost 1 base, and 13 bases lay in between. CDR1 and CDR2 (germline): LGHNT, FRNRAP. This CDR3 is 15 amino acids long. The CDR3: CASGNAFSGTDTQYF. CDR3 DNA sequence: TGTGCTAGTGGTAACGCCTTTTCAGGCACAGATACGCAGTATTTT.

This clone occurred a few times. J is TRBJ2-1 and V is TRBV9, with 12 positions matching TRBD2. V lost 2 bases, J lost 0 bases, and 3 bases stayed unmatched. The CDR3 has 17 residues. Germline lookup yields CDR1 SGDLS and CDR2 YYNGEE. The DNA for the CDR3 is TGTGCCAGCAGCGTGGGACTAGCGGGTTCCTCCTACAATGAGCAGTTCTTC. This codes for CASSVGLAGSSYNEQFF.

J is TRBJ2-7 and V is TRBV6-5; 7 positions match TRBD1. Germline V gives CDR1 MNHEY, CDR2 SVGAGI. The V and J ends lost 5 bases and 0 bases, in that order; junction bases with no gene match: 4. This CDR3 comprises 14 residues. Here the CDR3 reads CASSPRDSSYEQYF. The CDR3 DNA sequence: TGTGCCAGCAGTCCTCGGGACAGCTCCTACGAGCAGTACTTC.

This clone was observed a handful of times. V gene TRBV20-1 combines with J gene TRBJ1-1; D call uncertain. The CDR3 sequence is 11 residues long. Trimming pared 3 bases from V and 10 bases from J, leaving 12 bases between. Germline lookup yields CDR1 DFQATT and CDR2 SNEGSKA (reference sequence). CDR3 coding DNA: TGCAGTGCTAGTAAGAGGTTGGGAGCTTTCTTT. This sequence encodes CSASKRLGAFF.

This rearrangement joins TRBV18 to TRBJ2-2; 8 nucleotides match TRBD1. With 4 bases clipped from V and 1 base from J, the junction kept 5 bases outside the gene matches. Germline-derived CDR1 and CDR2 are KGHSH and LQKENI. The CDR3 is made up of 16 amino acids. CDR3 protein: CASSLFDRGNTGELFF. The CDR3 nucleotides read TGTGCCAGCTCACTTTTTGACAGGGGGAACACCGGGGAGCTGTTTTTT.

This clone was observed a handful of times. The chain employs TRBV5-1 and TRBJ2-7; 7 bases line up with TRBD2. Trimming took 4 bases from V and 2 from J; bases not matched to a gene: 12. Germline V gives CDR1 SGHRS, CDR2 YFSETQ. The CDR3 totals 16 residues. The CDR3 protein is CASSLQRGRWAYEQYF. In DNA form, the CDR3 reads TGCGCCAGCAGCCTCCAGCGGGGCAGGTGGGCCTACGAGCAGTACTTC.

This clone has a count of ten or more. The V gene is TRBV6-1, the J gene TRBJ2-3; tentatively, D is TRBD1 (5 bases). The V end was cut by 4 bases, the J end by 4 bases, with 18 bases between. Germline V CDR1 and CDR2: MNHNS, SASEGT. There are 16 residues in the CDR3. The CDR3: CASSGPGQGGPDTQYF. The DNA for the CDR3 is TGTGCCAGCAGTGGACCTGGTCAGGGTGGACCAGATACGCAGTATTTT.

This chain joins TRBV11-2 and TRBJ2-7, with a weak D call TRBD2 (5 bases). The CDR3 totals 11 residues. CDR1 SGHAT and CDR2 FQNNGV come from the germline V gene. V gave up 6 bases and J gave up 5 bases, with 8 bases separating them. CDR3 sequence reads: CASRAGNEQYF. The CDR3 nucleotides are TGTGCCAGCAGGGCGGGCAACGAGCAGTACTTC.

The gene calls are TRBV4-1 and TRBJ1-5; no definite D call. Germline assignment: CDR1 MGHRA and CDR2 YSYEKL. The CDR3 covers 15 residues. V was trimmed by 4 bases and J by 4 bases, leaving 14 bases between them. DNA of the CDR3: TGCGCCAGCAGCCCCCAGACACCAGAAAATCAGCCCCAGCATTTT. Protein sequence: CASSPQTPENQPQHF.